This T cell receptor (beta chain) was captured by sequencing in a study of blood T cell repertoires in COVID-19. The wider study: Sites in the United States, Italy and Spain provided acute and convalescent COVID-19 samples. Sources were T cells, B-cell-depleted T cells, or PBMCs; the material itself was cDNA or gDNA.

Germline CDR1 MGHRA, CDR2 YSYEKL. The CDR3 totals 13 residues. V was pared by 2 bases and J by 7 bases, with 11 bases between. Only a few counts were recorded for this clone. Methods used by the authors: Amplifying reference gene primers gave estimates of nucleated cell counts. The protocol was immunoSEQ multiplex PCR, while the TCRdb copy is restricted to in-frame clones and leaves out a portion. Clone size and V and J calls were adopted from that table, with D and trimming inferred from the DNA. The table has tens of thousands of clones, 87% seen once. The chain has TRBV4-1 and TRBJ1-1; a possible D gene is TRBD1 (5 bases). The TCR originated in an elderly woman with acute or convalescent COVID-19. The material sequenced was peripheral blood. Written as DNA, the CDR3 is TGCGCCAGCAGCCAAAACAGGTATGGTGAAGCTTTCTTT. This gives the protein CASSQNRYGEAFF.